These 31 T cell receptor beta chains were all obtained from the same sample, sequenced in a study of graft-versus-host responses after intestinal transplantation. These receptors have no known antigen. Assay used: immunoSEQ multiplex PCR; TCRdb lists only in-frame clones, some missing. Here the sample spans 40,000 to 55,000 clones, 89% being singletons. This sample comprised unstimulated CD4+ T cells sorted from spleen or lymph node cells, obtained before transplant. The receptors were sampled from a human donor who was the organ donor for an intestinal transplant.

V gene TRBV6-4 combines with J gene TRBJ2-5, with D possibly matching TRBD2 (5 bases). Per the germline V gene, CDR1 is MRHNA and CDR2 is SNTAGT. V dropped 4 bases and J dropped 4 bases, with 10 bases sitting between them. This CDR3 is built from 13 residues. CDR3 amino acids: CASSGGPPETQYF. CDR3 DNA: TGTGCCAGCAGTGGAGGGCCACCAGAGACCCAGTACTTC.

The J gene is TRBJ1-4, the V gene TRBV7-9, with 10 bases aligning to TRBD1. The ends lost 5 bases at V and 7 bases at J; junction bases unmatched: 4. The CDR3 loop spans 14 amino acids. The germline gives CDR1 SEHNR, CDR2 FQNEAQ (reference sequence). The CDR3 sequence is CASSPGTGVEKLFF. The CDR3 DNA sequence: TGTGCCAGCAGCCCCGGGACAGGGGTTGAAAAACTGTTTTTT.

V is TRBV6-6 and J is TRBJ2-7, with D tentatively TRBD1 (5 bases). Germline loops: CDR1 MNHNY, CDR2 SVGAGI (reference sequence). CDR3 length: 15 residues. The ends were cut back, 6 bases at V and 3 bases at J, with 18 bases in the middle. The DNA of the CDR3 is TGTGCCAGCAGCCCGTATGAGACAGCAAGCTACGAGCAGTACTTC. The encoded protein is CASSPYETASYEQYF.

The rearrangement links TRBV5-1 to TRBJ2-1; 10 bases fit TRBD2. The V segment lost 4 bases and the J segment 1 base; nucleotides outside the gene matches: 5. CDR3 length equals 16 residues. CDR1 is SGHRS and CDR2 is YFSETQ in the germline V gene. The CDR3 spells CASSPRLAGSYNEQFF. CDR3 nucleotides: TGCGCCAGCAGCCCCCGACTAGCGGGTTCCTACAATGAGCAGTTCTTC.

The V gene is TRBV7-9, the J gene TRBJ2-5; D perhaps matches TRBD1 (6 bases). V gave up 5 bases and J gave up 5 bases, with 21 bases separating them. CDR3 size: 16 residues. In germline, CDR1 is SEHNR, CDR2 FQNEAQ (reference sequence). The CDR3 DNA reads TGTGCCAGCAGCCCTACAGGGATGGAGCTCGGGGAGACCCAGTACTTC. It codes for CASSPTGMELGETQYF.

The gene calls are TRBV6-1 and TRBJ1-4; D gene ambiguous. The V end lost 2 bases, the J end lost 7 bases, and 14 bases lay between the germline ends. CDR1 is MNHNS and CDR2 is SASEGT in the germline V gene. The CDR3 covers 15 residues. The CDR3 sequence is CASSESRGGGEKLFF. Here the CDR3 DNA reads TGTGCCAGCAGTGAATCCCGGGGAGGAGGTGAAAAACTGTTTTTT.

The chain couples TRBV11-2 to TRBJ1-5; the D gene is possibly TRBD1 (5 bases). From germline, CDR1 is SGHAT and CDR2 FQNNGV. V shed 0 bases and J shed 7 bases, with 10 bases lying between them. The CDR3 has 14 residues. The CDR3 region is CASSLEMGGQPQHF. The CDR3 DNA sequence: TGTGCCAGCAGCTTAGAGATGGGGGGACAGCCCCAGCATTTT.

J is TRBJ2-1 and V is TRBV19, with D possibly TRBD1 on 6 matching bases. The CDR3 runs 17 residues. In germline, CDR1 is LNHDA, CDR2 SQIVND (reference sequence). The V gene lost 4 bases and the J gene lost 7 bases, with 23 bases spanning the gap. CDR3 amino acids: CASSKDAGAHRGNEQFF. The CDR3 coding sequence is TGTGCCAGTAGTAAGGACGCAGGGGCCCATCGAGGGAATGAGCAGTTCTTC.

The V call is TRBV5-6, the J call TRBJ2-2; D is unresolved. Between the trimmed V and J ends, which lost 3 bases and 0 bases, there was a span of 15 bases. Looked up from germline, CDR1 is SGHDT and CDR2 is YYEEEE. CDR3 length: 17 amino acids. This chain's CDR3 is CASSSPLTNPNTGELFF. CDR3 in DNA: TGTGCCAGCAGCTCCCCCCTAACTAACCCGAACACCGGGGAGCTGTTTTTT.

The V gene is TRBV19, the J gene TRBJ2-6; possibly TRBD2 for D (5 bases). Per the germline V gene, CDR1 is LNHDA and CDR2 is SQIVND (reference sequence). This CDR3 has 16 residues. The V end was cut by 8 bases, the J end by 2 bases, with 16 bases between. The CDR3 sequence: CASYDKVGAGANVLTF. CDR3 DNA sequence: TGTGCCAGTTATGACAAGGTCGGGGCTGGGGCCAACGTCCTGACTTTC.

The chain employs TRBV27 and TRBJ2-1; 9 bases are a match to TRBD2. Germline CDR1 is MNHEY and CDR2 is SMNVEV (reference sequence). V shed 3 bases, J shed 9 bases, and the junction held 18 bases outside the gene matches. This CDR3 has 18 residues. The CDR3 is CASSFSFSSGRLSSEQFF. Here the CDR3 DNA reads TGTGCCAGCAGTTTCTCGTTCTCAAGCGGGAGGTTGTCGAGTGAGCAGTTCTTC.

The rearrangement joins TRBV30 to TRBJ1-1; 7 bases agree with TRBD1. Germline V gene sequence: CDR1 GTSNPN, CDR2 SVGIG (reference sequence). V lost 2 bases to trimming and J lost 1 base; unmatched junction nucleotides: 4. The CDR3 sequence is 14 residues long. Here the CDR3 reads CAWSLQGKNTEAFF. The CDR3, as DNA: TGTGCCTGGAGTTTACAGGGGAAGAACACTGAAGCTTTCTTT.

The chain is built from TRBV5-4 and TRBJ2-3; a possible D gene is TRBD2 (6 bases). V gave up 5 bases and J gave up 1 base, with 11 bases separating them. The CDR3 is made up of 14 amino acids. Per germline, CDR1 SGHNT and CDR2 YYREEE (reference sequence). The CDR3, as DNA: TGTGCCAGCAGTCGGGACTTAGGCACAGATACGCAGTATTTT. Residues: CASSRDLGTDTQYF.

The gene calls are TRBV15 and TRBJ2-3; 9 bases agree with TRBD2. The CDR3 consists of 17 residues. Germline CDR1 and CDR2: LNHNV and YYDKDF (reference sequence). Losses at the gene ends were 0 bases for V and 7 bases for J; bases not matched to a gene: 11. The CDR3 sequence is CATSRDRVASGINTQYF. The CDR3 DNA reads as TGTGCCACCAGCAGAGACCGAGTGGCTAGCGGGATCAATACGCAGTATTTT.

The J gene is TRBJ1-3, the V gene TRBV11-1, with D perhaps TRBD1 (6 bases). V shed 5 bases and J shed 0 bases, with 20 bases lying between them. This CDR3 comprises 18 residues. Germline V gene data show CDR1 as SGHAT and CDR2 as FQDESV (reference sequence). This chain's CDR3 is CASSADRTLTLSGNTIYF. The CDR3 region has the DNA TGTGCCAGCAGCGCCGACAGGACCCTCACCCTCTCTGGAAACACCATATATTTT.

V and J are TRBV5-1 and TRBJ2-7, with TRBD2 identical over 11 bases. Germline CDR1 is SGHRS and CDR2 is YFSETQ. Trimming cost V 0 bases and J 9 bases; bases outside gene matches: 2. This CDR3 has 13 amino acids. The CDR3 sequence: CASSLDLAGGQYF. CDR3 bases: TGCGCCAGCAGCTTGGACCTAGCGGGAGGGCAGTACTTC.

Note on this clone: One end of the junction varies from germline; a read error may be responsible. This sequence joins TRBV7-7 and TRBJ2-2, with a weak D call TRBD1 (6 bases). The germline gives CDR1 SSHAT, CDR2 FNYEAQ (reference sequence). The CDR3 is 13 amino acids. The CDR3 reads CASSHRDTGELFF. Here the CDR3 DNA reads TGTGCTAGCAGCCACAGGGACACCGGGGAGCTGTTTTTT.

The DNA of the CDR3 is TGCAGCGCCTCGGGCAGGGGGTCAGGTGGCTACACCTTC. This encodes CSASGRGSGGYTF. This chain joins TRBV29-1 and TRBJ1-2; TRBD1 agrees at 7 bases. The germline gives CDR1 SQVTM, CDR2 ANQGSEA. This CDR3 has 13 residues. The V segment lost 7 bases and the J segment 7 bases; nucleotides outside the gene matches: 12.

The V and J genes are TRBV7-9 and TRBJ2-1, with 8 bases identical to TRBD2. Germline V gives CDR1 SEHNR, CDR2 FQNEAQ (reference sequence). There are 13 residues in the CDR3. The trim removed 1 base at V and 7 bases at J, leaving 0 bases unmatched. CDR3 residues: CASSLVAGNEQFF. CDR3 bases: TGTGCCAGCAGCTTAGTAGCGGGAAATGAGCAGTTCTTC.

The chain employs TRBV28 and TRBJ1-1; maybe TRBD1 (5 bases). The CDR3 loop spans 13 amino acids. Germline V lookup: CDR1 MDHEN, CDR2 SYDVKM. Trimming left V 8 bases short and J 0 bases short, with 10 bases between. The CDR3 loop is CASGGGLNTEAFF. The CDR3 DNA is TGTGCCAGCGGCGGGGGGTTGAACACTGAAGCTTTCTTT.

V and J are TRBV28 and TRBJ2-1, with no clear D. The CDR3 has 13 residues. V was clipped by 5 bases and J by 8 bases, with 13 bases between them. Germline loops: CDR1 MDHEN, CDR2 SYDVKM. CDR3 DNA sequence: TGTGCCAGCAGTCGGGTTAGGATGTATGAGCAGTTCTTC. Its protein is CASSRVRMYEQFF.

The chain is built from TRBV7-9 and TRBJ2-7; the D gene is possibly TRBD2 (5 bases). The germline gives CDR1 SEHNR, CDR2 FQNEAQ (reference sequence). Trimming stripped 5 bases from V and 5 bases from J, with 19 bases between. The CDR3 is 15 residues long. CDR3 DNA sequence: TGTGCCAGCAGCCTCAAAGGACTGAACAGTGACGAGCAGTACTTC. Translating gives CASSLKGLNSDEQYF.

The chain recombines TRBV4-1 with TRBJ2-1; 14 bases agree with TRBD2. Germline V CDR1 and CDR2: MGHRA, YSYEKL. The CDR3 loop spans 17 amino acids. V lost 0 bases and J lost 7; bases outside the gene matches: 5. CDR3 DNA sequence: TGCGCCAGCAGCCAAGAGTCGGGACTAGCGGGGGAAAATGAGCAGTTCTTC. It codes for CASSQESGLAGENEQFF.

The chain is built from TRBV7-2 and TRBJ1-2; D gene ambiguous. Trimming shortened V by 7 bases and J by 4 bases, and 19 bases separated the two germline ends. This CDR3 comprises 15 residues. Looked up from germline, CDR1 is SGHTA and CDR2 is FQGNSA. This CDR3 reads CASIAEAFLTYGYTF. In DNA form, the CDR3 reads TGTGCCAGCATCGCAGAGGCTTTTCTGACCTATGGCTACACCTTC.

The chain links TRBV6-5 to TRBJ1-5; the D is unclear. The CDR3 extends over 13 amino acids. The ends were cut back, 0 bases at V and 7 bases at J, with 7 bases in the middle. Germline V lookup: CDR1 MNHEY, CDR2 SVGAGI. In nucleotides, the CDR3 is TGTGCCAGCAGTTACTCAGAGATGCAGCCCCAGCATTTT. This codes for CASSYSEMQPQHF.

For the CDR3, the DNA is TGTGCCAGCAGCTTGGGACAGGCCTACAATGAGCAGTTCTTC. Amino acids: CASSLGQAYNEQFF. This chain connects TRBV7-2 to TRBJ2-1, with 8 bases that match TRBD1. CDR1 SGHTA and CDR2 FQGNSA come from the germline V gene. The CDR3 has 14 residues. V trimming: 3 bases; J trimming: 2 bases; junction bases outside the gene matches: 0.

The CDR3, as DNA: TGTGCCAGCGGGGCCACAGATACGCAGTATTTT. It encodes CASGATDTQYF. This sequence joins TRBV2 and TRBJ2-3; D is perhaps TRBD1 (5 bases). The CDR3 extends over 11 amino acids. Germline V CDR1 and CDR2: SNHLY, FYNNEI. Trimming took 8 bases from V and 2 from J, leaving 5 bases between them.

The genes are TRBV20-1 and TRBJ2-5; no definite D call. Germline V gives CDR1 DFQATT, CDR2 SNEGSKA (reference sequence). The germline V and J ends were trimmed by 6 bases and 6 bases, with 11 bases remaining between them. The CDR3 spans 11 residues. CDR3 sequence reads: CSAPQAQTQYF. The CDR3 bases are TGCAGTGCCCCCCAGGCCCAGACCCAGTACTTC.

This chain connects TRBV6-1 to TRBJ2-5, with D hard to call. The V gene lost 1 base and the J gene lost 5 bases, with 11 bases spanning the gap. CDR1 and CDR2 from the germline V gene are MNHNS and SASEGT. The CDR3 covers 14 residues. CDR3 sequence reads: CASSEVDGQETQYF. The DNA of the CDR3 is TGTGCCAGCAGTGAAGTAGATGGGCAGGAGACCCAGTACTTC.

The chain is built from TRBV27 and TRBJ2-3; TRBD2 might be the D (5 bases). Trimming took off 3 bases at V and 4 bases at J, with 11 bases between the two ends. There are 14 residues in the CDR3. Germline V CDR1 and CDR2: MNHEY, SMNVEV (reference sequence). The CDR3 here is CASSFTGVADTQYF. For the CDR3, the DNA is TGTGCCAGCAGTTTTACCGGGGTCGCAGATACGCAGTATTTT.

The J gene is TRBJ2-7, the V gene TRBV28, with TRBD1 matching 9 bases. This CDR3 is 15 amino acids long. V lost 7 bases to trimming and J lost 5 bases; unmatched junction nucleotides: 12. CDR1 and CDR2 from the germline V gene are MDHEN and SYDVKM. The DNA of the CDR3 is TGTGCCAGCACCCCTGTGGGACAGGGTAGGAACGAGCAGTACTTC. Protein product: CASTPVGQGRNEQYF.